The clone carrying this T cell receptor beta chain was detected a few times. Its antigen is unknown. The length of the CDR3 is 13 residues. V lost 6 bases and J 4 bases, leaving 13 bases between the germline ends. The germline CDR1 and CDR2 sequences are MNHEY and SVGAGI. TCRdb analysed the reads with MiXCR anew, one entry per CDR3 protein. The data contain about 740,000 distinct CDR3 sequences, 35% to 40% of them seen just once; the ten biggest clones take up about 2.8%. These data come from a study of T cell repertoires in cytomegalovirus infection. Study-level background: It was the public TCR beta signatures that indicated both CMV infection and matching HLA type.

Notes on the study in general: There were carriers of CMV plus the relevant HLA, and cumulative public TCR beta family frequency identified them. Clonotype analysis showed dominance of the ex vivo response by HLA-C-restricted CMV-specific TCR beta clonotypes.

The chain recombines TRBV6-5 with TRBJ2-7, with D perhaps TRBD1 or TRBD2 (5 bases each). Sequencing used PBMCs. The clonotype was recovered from a human donor in good health (CMV status not recorded). Some clones in this sample may be carry-over from other donors' samples. CDR3 sequence reads: CASRYGAGYEQYF. In nucleotides, the CDR3 is TGTGCCAGCAGGTACGGGGCAGGATACGAGCAGTACTTC.